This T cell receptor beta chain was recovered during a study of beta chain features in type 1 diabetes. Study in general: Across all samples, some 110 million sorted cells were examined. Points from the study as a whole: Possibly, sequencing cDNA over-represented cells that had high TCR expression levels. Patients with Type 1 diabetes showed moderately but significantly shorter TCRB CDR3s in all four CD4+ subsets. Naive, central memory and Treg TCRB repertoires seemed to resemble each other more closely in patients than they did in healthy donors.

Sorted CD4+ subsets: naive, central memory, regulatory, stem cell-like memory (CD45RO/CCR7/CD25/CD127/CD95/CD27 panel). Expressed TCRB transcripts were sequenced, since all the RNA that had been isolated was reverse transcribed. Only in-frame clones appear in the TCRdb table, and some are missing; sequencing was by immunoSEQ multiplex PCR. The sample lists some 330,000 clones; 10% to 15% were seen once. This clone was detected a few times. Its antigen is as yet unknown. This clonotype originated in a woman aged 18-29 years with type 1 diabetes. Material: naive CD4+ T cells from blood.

The CDR3 DNA reads as TGTGCCAGCAGCGCGACAGGGGGCCTCTCTGGGGCCAACGTCCTGACTTTC. Translating it yields CASSATGGLSGANVLTF. The rearrangement uses TRBV9 and TRBJ2-6; 10 nucleotides line up with TRBD1. The CDR3 is 17 residues long. Per germline, CDR1 SGDLS and CDR2 YYNGEE. J lost 0 bases, V lost 3 bases, and 3 bases had no gene match.